Below are 6 T cell receptor beta chains sequenced from a single sample in a study of regulatory T cells in long-lasting Graves disease. Time point reported: persistent/refractory GD, antithyroid drugs over 5 years with positive TRAb. Extracted RNA from PBMCs served as the source of the TCR library. Arm-PCR with iRepertoire HTBI primers amplified the CDR3 regions for these TCR beta libraries. TCRdb recomputed calls from the multiplex PCR reads with MiXCR, one row per CDR3 protein. The data show 390,000 or so distinct CDR3 sequences, 20% to 25% seen once. Source: peripheral blood mononuclear cells (PBMCs), taken when the disease was refractory, from a patient treated with antithyroid drugs. The receptors shown here come from a woman aged 40-49 years with Graves disease.

This clonotype was seen just once. The genes are TRBV4-2 and TRBJ2-5; D remains ambiguous. The CDR3 runs to 14 residues. Trimming took 0 bases from V and 0 from J, leaving 5 bases between them. Germline V CDR1 and CDR2: LGHNA, YNFKEQ. DNA for the CDR3: TGTGCCAGCAGCCAAGATCCCCACCAAGAGACCCAGTACTTC. It translates to CASSQDPHQETQYF.

In its sample, this clonotype was seen many times. This chain uses TRBV7-8 with TRBJ2-7; a possible D gene is TRBD2 (6 bases). There are 15 residues in the CDR3. The germline gives CDR1 SGHVS, CDR2 FQNEAQ. V was shortened by 10 bases and J by 0 bases, with 19 bases between the two germline ends. The CDR3 nucleotides are TGTGCCACCACCTGGGGGGATATGAGCTCCTACGAGCAGTACTTC. Translating gives CATTWGDMSSYEQYF.

In its sample, this clonotype was seen many times. J is TRBJ1-1 and V is TRBV2, with no clear D. Trimming removed 4 bases at V and 0 bases at J, with 9 bases between. Germline V lookup: CDR1 SNHLY, CDR2 FYNNEI. The CDR3 is made up of 14 amino acids. The CDR3: CASSAPQLNTEAFF. The DNA of the CDR3 is TGTGCCAGCAGTGCACCGCAGCTGAACACTGAAGCTTTCTTT.

The chain has TRBV19 and TRBJ2-2; D is ambiguous. CDR1 is LNHDA and CDR2 is SQIVND in the germline V gene (reference sequence). Trimming shortened V by 3 bases and J by 2 bases, and 7 bases separated the two germline ends. The CDR3 length is 14 residues. The CDR3 spells CASSISENTGELFF. CDR3 DNA: TGTGCCAGTAGTATTTCCGAAAACACCGGGGAGCTGTTTTTT.

This clonotype has just one count. The chain links TRBV28 to TRBJ1-1, with 9 bases lining up with TRBD1. The CDR3 is 17 residues long. V was pared by 4 bases and J by 1 base, with 10 bases of the junction left unmatched. From germline, CDR1 is MDHEN and CDR2 SYDVKM. CDR3 sequence reads: CASSSPGQGVANTEAFF. CDR3 bases: TGTGCCAGCAGTTCTCCGGGACAGGGAGTAGCGAACACTGAAGCTTTCTTT.

This clonotype was counted ten times or more. V and J are TRBV28 and TRBJ2-5; unclear D gene. Between the trimmed V and J ends, which lost 6 bases and 5 bases, there was a span of 13 bases. CDR1 is MDHEN, CDR2 SYDVKM, per germline. The CDR3 runs 13 residues. CDR3 region: CASRDWIVETQYF. Written as DNA, the CDR3 is TGTGCCAGCAGAGACTGGATCGTGGAGACCCAGTACTTC.